These T cell receptor beta chains were read from a single sample in a study of T cells after yellow fever vaccination. TCRdb redid the calling of the 5' RACE reads with MiXCR, one entry per CDR3 protein. The table includes about 400,000 distinct CDR3 sequences, around 6.4% detected once. Sequences were derived from PBMCs, sampled 5 days after the yellow fever booster vaccination. These receptors all stem from a man aged 25 to 40 who received the YFV17D yellow fever vaccine. The conserved cysteine and the conserved F or W are not part of the CDR3 here. Each record gives: CDR3 protein, V gene.

CDR3 protein: SVGVENNQPQH
V gene: TRBV29-1

CDR3 protein: ASSRKRTTGAAGYEQY
V gene: TRBV3-1

CDR3 protein: TFCLGTVLRLAVGGELF
V gene: TRBV3-1

CDR3 protein: ASSQAGEGTQY
V gene: TRBV3-1

CDR3 protein: AISQGREQY
V gene: TRBV10-3

CDR3 protein: ASSIGGEISGYT
V gene: TRBV5-1

CDR3 protein: ASSLGRYSETQY
V gene: TRBV7-6

CDR3 protein: ASSLGLAGPQETQY
V gene: TRBV7-2

CDR3 protein: ASSSTMTGSGETQY
V gene: TRBV5-1

CDR3 protein: ATSVGTVNEQF
V gene: TRBV24-1

CDR3 protein: ASSEGTSGRGRNEQF
V gene: TRBV7-2

CDR3 protein: SATGTSSYNEQF
V gene: TRBV20-1

CDR3 protein: SAWGRLNTEAF
V gene: TRBV20-1

CDR3 protein: ASSLEDRVGTDTQY
V gene: TRBV7-6

CDR3 protein: AISPQTRLAGGSGYEQF
V gene: TRBV10-3

CDR3 protein: ASSSPGMGVTYEQY
V gene: TRBV6-2/TRBV6-3

CDR3 protein: ASSSLTGRTYEQY
V gene: TRBV27

CDR3 protein: ASSPPGQDIYEQY
V gene: TRBV5-4

CDR3 protein: ASSGSNAGELF
V gene: TRBV5-1

CDR3 protein: ASRLTGGYEQY
V gene: TRBV7-2

CDR3 protein: ASSSRQGAINEQF
V gene: TRBV12-3/TRBV12-4

CDR3 protein: ASSSGEDYGYT
V gene: TRBV5-1

CDR3 protein: ASSFVSYEQY
V gene: TRBV12-3/TRBV12-4

CDR3 protein: ASSRTRYEQY
V gene: TRBV6-5

CDR3 protein: ATSDSGRKEETQY
V gene: TRBV24-1

CDR3 protein: ATSKRMWTDTQY
V gene: TRBV15

CDR3 protein: ASSYTPHRFRDSVQETQY
V gene: TRBV6-5

CDR3 protein: ASSQGGPSDEQY
V gene: TRBV14

CDR3 protein: SARGGQGWYQPQH
V gene: TRBV20-1

CDR3 protein: SVEIGVKETQY
V gene: TRBV29-1

CDR3 protein: ASSLTSNNEQF
V gene: TRBV7-3

CDR3 protein: ASSIGLAGATQETQY
V gene: TRBV5-1

CDR3 protein: ASSLAGIHEQF
V gene: TRBV27

CDR3 protein: ASSSTTGLGKVDTQY
V gene: TRBV18

CDR3 protein: ASSLVAGGNTGELF
V gene: TRBV7-6

CDR3 protein: CAGTTSGSLSSEQY
V gene: TRBV20-1

CDR3 protein: ASSRAVQEGLNSPLH
V gene: TRBV18

CDR3 protein: ASSLVQPGGRTNTEAF
V gene: TRBV11-2

CDR3 protein: ASSGTSGRAARETQY
V gene: TRBV5-1

CDR3 protein: ASGLELAGVGDTQY
V gene: TRBV12-5

CDR3 protein: ASSISTNEKLF
V gene: TRBV12-3/TRBV12-4